These T cell receptor beta chains were read from a single sample in a study of CD8 T cells in Susac syndrome. TCRdb fed the immunoSEQ multiplex PCR reads into MiXCR, producing one record per CDR3 protein. The sample yields about 120,000 distinct CDR3 sequences, over 95% seen once. Sequencing used CD4+ T cells from PBMCs. The receptors were gathered from a human donor with Susac syndrome. CDR3s include the opening cysteine and the closing phenylalanine or tryptophan. The D gene is left open where the match is weak. A row's size may be missing; if present it is once, few, many or a size class.

cdr3_length: 14; clone_size: NA; d_call: NA; v_call: TRBV20-1; j_call: TRBJ2-1; cdr3_aa: CSASPEGGYSEQFF; cdr3_nt: TGCAGTGCTAGTCCGGAGGGGGGTTACAGTGAGCAGTTCTTC
cdr3_length: 16; clone_size: NA; d_call: TRBD1; v_call: TRBV27; j_call: TRBJ1-5; cdr3_aa: CASSLRAGGYNQPQHF; cdr3_nt: TGTGCCAGCAGTTTACGTGCAGGGGGATACAATCAGCCCCAGCATTTT
cdr3_length: 13; clone_size: once; d_call: NA; v_call: TRBV30; j_call: TRBJ2-5; cdr3_aa: CAWTLKGVETQYF; cdr3_nt: TGTGCCTGGACCCTTAAAGGGGTGGAGACCCAGTACTTC
cdr3_length: 16; clone_size: NA; d_call: TRBD2; v_call: TRBV7-8; j_call: TRBJ2-5; cdr3_aa: CASSSLTSGSIGTQYF; cdr3_nt: TGTGCCAGCAGCTCCTTGACTAGCGGGAGTATCGGGACCCAGTACTTC
cdr3_length: 15; clone_size: NA; d_call: NA; v_call: TRBV5-1; j_call: TRBJ2-2; cdr3_aa: CASREQVTNTGELFF; cdr3_nt: TGCGCCAGCAGGGAACAGGTGACGAACACCGGGGAGCTGTTTTTT
cdr3_length: 13; clone_size: NA; d_call: NA; v_call: TRBV29-1; j_call: TRBJ1-2; cdr3_aa: CSVRQANVYGYTF; cdr3_nt: TGCAGCGTAAGGCAGGCTAACGTATATGGCTACACCTTC
cdr3_length: 14; clone_size: NA; d_call: NA; v_call: TRBV20-1; j_call: TRBJ1-5; cdr3_aa: CSALHGTYNQPQHF; cdr3_nt: TGCAGTGCTCTACACGGGACATACAATCAGCCCCAGCATTTT
cdr3_length: 13; clone_size: NA; d_call: NA; v_call: TRBV12-3/TRBV12-4; j_call: TRBJ2-2; cdr3_aa: CASSMIVPGELFF; cdr3_nt: TGTGCCAGCAGTATGATAGTCCCCGGGGAGCTGTTTTTT
cdr3_length: 14; clone_size: NA; d_call: NA; v_call: TRBV4-3; j_call: TRBJ2-2; cdr3_aa: CASSQGPITGELFF; cdr3_nt: TGCGCCAGCAGCCAAGGGCCTATTACCGGGGAGCTGTTTTTT
cdr3_length: 12; clone_size: many; d_call: NA; v_call: TRBV18; j_call: TRBJ2-3; cdr3_aa: CASSPSTDTQYF; cdr3_nt: TGTGCCAGCAGCCCTAGCACAGATACGCAGTATTTT
cdr3_length: 14; clone_size: NA; d_call: NA; v_call: TRBV20-1; j_call: TRBJ2-5; cdr3_aa: CSARDGRGGETQYF; cdr3_nt: TGCAGTGCTAGAGATGGTCGAGGTGGAGAGACCCAGTACTTC
cdr3_length: 11; clone_size: NA; d_call: NA; v_call: TRBV29-1; j_call: TRBJ2-1; cdr3_aa: CSVTRVNEQFF; cdr3_nt: TGCAGCGTCACTAGGGTGAATGAGCAGTTCTTC
cdr3_length: 12; clone_size: NA; d_call: NA; v_call: TRBV5-1; j_call: TRBJ2-7; cdr3_aa: CASSPDTYEQYF; cdr3_nt: TGCGCCAGCAGCCCCGACACCTACGAGCAGTACTTC
cdr3_length: 14; clone_size: NA; d_call: TRBD1; v_call: TRBV6-6; j_call: TRBJ2-7; cdr3_aa: CASSRQGVSDEQYF; cdr3_nt: TGTGCCAGCAGTCGACAGGGGGTAAGCGACGAGCAGTACTTC
cdr3_length: 21; clone_size: NA; d_call: TRBD2; v_call: TRBV9; j_call: TRBJ2-3; cdr3_aa: CASSHQFGGGPFAPGEDTQYF; cdr3_nt: TGTGCCAGCAGCCACCAATTTGGGGGAGGGCCGTTTGCGCCGGGTGAAGATACGCAGTATTTT
cdr3_length: 12; clone_size: NA; d_call: NA; v_call: TRBV5-4; j_call: TRBJ1-4; cdr3_aa: CASSYGAEKLFF; cdr3_nt: TGTGCCAGCAGCTACGGGGCTGAAAAACTGTTTTTT
cdr3_length: 15; clone_size: NA; d_call: NA; v_call: TRBV7-9; j_call: TRBJ1-2; cdr3_aa: CASSLAGGRGGGYTF; cdr3_nt: TGTGCCAGCAGCTTAGCTGGCGGCAGGGGAGGCGGCTACACCTTC